The sequence of this T cell receptor (beta chain) was determined in a study of T cells in Graves' hyperthyroidism and ophthalmopathy. Overall study context: Initial diagnosis, before any treatment, was when peripheral blood was collected.

The CDR3 loop spans 17 amino acids. CDR1 SEHNR and CDR2 FQNEAQ come from the germline V gene (reference sequence). Trimming removed 2 bases from V and 0 bases from J, with 16 bases in between. Template material for amplifying TCR beta CDR3 regions consisted of RNA transcripts. First-round RT-PCR of the TCR CDR3 relied on the HTBI primer set. TCRdb fed the multiplex PCR reads into MiXCR, producing one record per CDR3 protein. The table lists about 360,000 distinct CDR3 sequences, 15% to 20% of them singletons. Graves' hyperthyroidism without ophthalmopathy progression within 18 months was termed stable. This clonotype was counted many times.

The sequenced material came from blood. The chain links TRBV7-9 to TRBJ1-1; D is uncertain. The clonotype originates from a woman aged 18-35 years with Graves' hyperthyroidism. The CDR3 DNA follows: TGTGCCAGCAGCTTAAAAGCGCCAAATTTCATGAACACTGAAGCTTTCTTT. Amino acid sequence: CASSLKAPNFMNTEAFF.